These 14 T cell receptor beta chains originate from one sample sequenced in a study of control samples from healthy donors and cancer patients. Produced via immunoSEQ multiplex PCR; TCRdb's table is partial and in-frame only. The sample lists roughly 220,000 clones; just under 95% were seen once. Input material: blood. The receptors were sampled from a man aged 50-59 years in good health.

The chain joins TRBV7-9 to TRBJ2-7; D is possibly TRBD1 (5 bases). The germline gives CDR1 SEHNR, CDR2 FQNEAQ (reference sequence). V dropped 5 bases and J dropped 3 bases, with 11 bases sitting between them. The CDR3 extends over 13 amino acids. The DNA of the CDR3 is TGTGCCAGCAGCCACCCCCAGGGCTACGAGCAGTACGTC. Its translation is CASSHPQGYEQYV.

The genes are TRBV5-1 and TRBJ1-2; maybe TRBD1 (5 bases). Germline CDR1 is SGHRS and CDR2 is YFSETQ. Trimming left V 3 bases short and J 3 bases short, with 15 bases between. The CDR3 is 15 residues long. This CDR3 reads CASSYRVGGDYGYTF. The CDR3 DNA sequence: TGCGCCAGCAGCTACCGAGTGGGGGGAGACTATGGCTACACCTTC.

CDR3 loop: CASRRGVPYEQYF. CDR3 DNA: TGCGCCAGCAGGAGGGGGGTACCCTACGAGCAGTACTTC. The chain couples TRBV10-1 to TRBJ2-7; perhaps D is TRBD1 or TRBD2 (6 bases each). CDR1 is WNHNN, CDR2 SYGVQD, per germline (reference sequence). Trimming stripped 6 bases from V and 2 bases from J, with 11 bases between. CDR3 length equals 13 residues.

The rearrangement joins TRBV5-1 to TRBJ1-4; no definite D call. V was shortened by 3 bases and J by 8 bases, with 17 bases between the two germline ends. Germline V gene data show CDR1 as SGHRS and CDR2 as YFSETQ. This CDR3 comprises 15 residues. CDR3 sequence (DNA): TGCGCCAGCAGCTCTATAACCGGACTACGAGAAAAACTGTTTTTT. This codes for CASSSITGLREKLFF.

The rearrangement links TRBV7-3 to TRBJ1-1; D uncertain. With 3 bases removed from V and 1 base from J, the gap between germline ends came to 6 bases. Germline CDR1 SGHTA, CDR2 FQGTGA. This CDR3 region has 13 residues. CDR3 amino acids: CASSFGRNTEAFF. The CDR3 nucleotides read TGTGCCAGCAGCTTTGGCAGGAACACTGAAGCTTTCTTT.

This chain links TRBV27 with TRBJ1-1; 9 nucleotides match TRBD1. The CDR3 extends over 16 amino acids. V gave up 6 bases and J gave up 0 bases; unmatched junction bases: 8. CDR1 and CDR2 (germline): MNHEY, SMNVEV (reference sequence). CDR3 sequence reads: CASRLGQGMMNTEAFF. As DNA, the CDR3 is TGTGCCAGCAGACTTGGACAGGGGATGATGAACACTGAAGCTTTCTTT.

For the CDR3, the DNA is TGTGCCAGCAGCTTTCCGGGACACACAGGCGGTATAAACATTCAGTACTTC. Its protein product is CASSFPGHTGGINIQYF. The chain couples TRBV7-2 to TRBJ2-4; perhaps TRBD1 as D (6 bases). CDR3 size: 17 residues. V was pared by 3 bases and J by 6 bases, with 21 bases between. The germline gives CDR1 SGHTA, CDR2 FQGNSA.

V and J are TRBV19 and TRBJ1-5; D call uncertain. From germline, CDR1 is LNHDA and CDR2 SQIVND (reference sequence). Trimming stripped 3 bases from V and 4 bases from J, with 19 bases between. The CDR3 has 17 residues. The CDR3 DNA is TGTGCCAGTAGTATCCACCCTCTCCGAGGGAGTAATCAGCCCCAGCATTTT. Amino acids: CASSIHPLRGSNQPQHF. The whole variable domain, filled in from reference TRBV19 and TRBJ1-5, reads DGGITQSPKYLFRKEGQNVTLSCEQNLNHDAMYWYRQDPGQGLRLIYYSQIVNDFQKGDIAEGYSVSREKKESFPLTVTSAQKNPTAFYLCASSIHPLRGSNQPQHFGDGTRLSIL.

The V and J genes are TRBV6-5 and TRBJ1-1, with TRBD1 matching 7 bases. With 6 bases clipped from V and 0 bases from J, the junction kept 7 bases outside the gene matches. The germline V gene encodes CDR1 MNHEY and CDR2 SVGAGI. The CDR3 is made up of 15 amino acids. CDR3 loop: CASRTGQTMNTEAFF. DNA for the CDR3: TGTGCCAGCAGAACGGGACAGACAATGAACACTGAAGCTTTCTTT.

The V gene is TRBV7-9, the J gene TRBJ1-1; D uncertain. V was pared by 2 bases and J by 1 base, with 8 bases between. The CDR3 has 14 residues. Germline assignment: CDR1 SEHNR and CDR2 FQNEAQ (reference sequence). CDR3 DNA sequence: TGTGCCAGCAGCTTAAAACACCCGAACACTGAAGCTTTCTTT. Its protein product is CASSLKHPNTEAFF.

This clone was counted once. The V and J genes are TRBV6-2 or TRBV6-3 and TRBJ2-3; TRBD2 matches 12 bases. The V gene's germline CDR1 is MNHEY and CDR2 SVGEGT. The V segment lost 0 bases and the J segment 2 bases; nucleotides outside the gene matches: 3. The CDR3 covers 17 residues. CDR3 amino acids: CASSYSTSGGPTDTQYF. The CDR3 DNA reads TGTGCCAGCAGTTACTCGACTAGCGGGGGACCCACAGATACGCAGTATTTT.

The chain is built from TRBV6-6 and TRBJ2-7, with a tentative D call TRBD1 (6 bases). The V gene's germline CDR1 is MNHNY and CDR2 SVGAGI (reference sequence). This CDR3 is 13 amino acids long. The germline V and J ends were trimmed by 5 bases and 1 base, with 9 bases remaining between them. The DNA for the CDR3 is TGTGCCAGCAGTCCCCAGGGGTCCTACGAGCAGTACTTC. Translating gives CASSPQGSYEQYF.

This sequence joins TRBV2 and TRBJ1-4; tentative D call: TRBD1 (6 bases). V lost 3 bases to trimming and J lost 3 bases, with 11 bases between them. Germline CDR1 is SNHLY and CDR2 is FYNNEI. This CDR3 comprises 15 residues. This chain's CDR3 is CASSDRGGPNEKLFF. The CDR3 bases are TGTGCCAGCAGTGATAGGGGGGGTCCTAATGAAAAACTGTTTTTT.

Written as DNA, the CDR3 is TGTGCCAGCAGCTCCGCGAGCGGGGGCTTCTACGAGCAGTACGTC. Translating it yields CASSSASGGFYEQYV. The chain links TRBV6-2 or TRBV6-3 to TRBJ2-7; TRBD2 matches at 8 bases. J gave up 3 bases and V 6 bases, and 10 bases lay outside the gene matches. In germline, CDR1 is MNHEY, CDR2 SVGEGT. This CDR3 is 15 amino acids long.